The clone carrying this TCR beta chain was seen more than once but under ten times. Its matching antigen is unknown. In the PCR, 60 Vbeta and 13 Jbeta primers were used. In the original analysis: There were about 80 million unique TCR beta chains by a later count, and approximately 12 million of them were shared. Some clones are missing from TCRdb's copy, which holds only in-frame ones; the method was immunoSEQ multiplex PCR. V and J calls and clone size are as listed in that table; D and trimming were resolved from the DNA. The sample holds roughly 100,000 clones, 80% seen once. This sample is drawn from a study of cytomegalovirus exposure and HLA in healthy donors. Germline V gene sequence: CDR1 SGHNT, CDR2 YENEEA. The CDR3 is made up of 15 amino acids. V lost 5 bases, J lost 0 bases, and 4 bases stayed unmatched. Study-wide points: Excluded: some indistinguishable V segments such as TRBV6-2 and TRBV6-3. In vitro checks showed that a few CMV-associated chains really do target CMV antigens. There was a cluster of highly shared sequence variants that was likely a sequencing artifact.

This chain uses TRBV11-3 with TRBJ2-3, with 8 positions matching TRBD2. The material sequenced was PBMCs. The receptor was isolated from a man aged 25 to 40 in good health and CMV-seropositive. The CDR3: CASSASGSSTDTQYF. Written as DNA, the CDR3 is TGTGCCAGCAGCGCCAGCGGGAGTAGCACAGATACGCAGTATTTT.